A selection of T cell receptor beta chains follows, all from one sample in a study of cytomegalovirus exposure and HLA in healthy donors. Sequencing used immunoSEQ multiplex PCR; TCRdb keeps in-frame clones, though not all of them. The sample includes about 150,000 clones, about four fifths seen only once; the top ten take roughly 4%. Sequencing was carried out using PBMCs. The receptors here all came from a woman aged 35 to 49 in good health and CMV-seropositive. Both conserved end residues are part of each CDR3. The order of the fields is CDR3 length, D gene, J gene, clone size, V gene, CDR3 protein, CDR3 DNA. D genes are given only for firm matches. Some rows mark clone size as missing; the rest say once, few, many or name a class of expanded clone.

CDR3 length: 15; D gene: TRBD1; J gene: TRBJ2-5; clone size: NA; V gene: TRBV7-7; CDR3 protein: CASSPGQGLLETQYF; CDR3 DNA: TGTGCCAGCAGCCCTGGACAGGGGCTTTTGGAGACCCAGTACTTC
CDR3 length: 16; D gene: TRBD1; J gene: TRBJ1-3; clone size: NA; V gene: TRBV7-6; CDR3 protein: CASSSGTGRSGNTIYF; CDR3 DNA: TGTGCCAGCAGCTCCGGGACAGGGCGCTCTGGAAACACCATATATTTT
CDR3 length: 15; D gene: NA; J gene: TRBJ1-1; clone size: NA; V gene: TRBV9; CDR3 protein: CASSVDPGRNTEAFF; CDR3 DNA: TGTGCCAGCAGCGTAGACCCAGGAAGGAACACTGAAGCTTTCTTT
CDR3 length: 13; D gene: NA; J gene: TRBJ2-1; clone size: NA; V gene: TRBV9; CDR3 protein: CASSVLGHNEQFF; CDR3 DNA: TGTGCCAGCAGCGTATTGGGGCATAATGAGCAGTTCTTC
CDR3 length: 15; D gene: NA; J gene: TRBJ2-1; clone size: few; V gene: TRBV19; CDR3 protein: CASSLGGTPNNEQFF; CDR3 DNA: TGTGCCAGTAGCCTAGGAGGCACCCCCAACAATGAGCAGTTCTTC
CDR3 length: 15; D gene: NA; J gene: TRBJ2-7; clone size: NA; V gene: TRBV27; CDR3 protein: CASSLTTAIKYEQYF; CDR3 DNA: TGTGCCAGCAGTTTAACTACGGCCATTAAATACGAGCAGTACTTC
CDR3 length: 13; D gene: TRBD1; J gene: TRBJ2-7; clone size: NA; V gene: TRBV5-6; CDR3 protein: CASSRDRGYEQYF; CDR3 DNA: TGTGCCAGCAGCCGGGACAGGGGGTACGAGCAGTACTTC
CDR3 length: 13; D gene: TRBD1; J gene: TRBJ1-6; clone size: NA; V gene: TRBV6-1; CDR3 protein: CAIQTGNNSPLHF; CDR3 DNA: TGTGCCATCCAGACAGGGAATAATTCACCCCTCCACTTT
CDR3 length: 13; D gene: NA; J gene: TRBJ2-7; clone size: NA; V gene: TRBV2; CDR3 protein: CARSRGVTYEQYF; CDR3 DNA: TGTGCCAGATCCAGGGGAGTGACCTACGAGCAGTACTTC
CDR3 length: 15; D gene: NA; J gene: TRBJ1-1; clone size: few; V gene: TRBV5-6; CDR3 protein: CASSLVPTRRTEAFF; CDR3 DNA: TGTGCCAGCAGCTTGGTCCCGACGAGGAGGACTGAAGCTTTCTTT
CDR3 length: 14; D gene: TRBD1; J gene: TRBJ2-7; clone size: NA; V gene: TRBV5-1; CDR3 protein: CASSSPGQGYEQYF; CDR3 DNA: TGCGCCAGCAGCTCACCGGGACAGGGTTACGAGCAGTACTTC
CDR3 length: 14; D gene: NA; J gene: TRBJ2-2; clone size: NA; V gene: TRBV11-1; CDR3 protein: CASSLLLFTGELFF; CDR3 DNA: TGTGCCAGCAGCTTACTTCTATTCACCGGGGAGCTGTTTTTT
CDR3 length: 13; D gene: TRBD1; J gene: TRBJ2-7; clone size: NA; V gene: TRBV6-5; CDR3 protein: CTSGQGLSYEQYF; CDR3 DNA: TGTACCTCTGGACAGGGGCTCTCCTACGAGCAGTACTTC
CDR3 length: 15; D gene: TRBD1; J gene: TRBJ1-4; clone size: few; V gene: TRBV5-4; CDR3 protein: CASSGDRGLGEKLFF; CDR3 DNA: TGTGCCAGCAGCGGCGACAGGGGTTTGGGTGAAAAACTGTTTTTT
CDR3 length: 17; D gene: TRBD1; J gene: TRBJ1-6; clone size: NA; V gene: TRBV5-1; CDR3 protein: CASSPVGQRLYNSPLHF; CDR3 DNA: TGCGCCAGCAGCCCTGTGGGACAGCGCCTCTATAATTCACCCCTCCACTTT
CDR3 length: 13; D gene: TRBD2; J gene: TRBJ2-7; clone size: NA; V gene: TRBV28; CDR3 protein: CASSLAGTYEQYF; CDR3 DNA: TGTGCCAGCAGTCTAGCGGGAACCTACGAGCAGTACTTC
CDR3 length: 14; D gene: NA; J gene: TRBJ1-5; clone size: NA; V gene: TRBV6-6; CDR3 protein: CASSSDTSNQPQHF; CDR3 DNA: TGTGCCAGCAGTTCGGACACCAGCAATCAGCCCCAGCATTTT
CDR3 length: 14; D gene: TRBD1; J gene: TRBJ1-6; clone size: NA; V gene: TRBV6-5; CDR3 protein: CASSRQGGGSPLHF; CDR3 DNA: TGTGCCAGCAGCCGACAGGGTGGGGGTTCACCCCTCCACTTT
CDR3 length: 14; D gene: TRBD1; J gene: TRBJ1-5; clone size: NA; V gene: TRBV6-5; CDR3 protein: CASSRDRAGQPQHF; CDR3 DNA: TGTGCCAGCAGCCGCGACAGGGCAGGCCAGCCCCAGCATTTT
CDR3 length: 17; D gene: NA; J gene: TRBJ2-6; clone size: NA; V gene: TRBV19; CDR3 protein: CASSIKGAPSGANVLTF; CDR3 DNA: TGTGCCAGTAGTATTAAAGGGGCCCCATCTGGGGCCAACGTCCTGACTTTC
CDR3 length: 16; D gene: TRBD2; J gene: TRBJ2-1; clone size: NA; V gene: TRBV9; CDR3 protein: CASSVVPAGVKNEQFF; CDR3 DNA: TGTGCCAGCAGCGTAGTTCCAGCGGGAGTTAAAAATGAGCAGTTCTTC
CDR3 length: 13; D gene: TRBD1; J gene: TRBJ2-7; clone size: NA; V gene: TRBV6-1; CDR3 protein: CASGRQGQYEQYF; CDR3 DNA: TGTGCCAGCGGCAGACAGGGCCAGTACGAGCAGTACTTC
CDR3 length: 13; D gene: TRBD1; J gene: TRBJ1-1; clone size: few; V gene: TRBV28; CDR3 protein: CASVKGQGLEAFF; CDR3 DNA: TGTGCCAGCGTAAAGGGACAGGGACTTGAAGCTTTCTTT
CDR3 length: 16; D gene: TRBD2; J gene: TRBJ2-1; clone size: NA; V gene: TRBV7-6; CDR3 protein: CASSLDSSGRRDEQFF; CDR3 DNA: TGTGCCAGCAGCTTAGATTCTAGCGGGAGGAGGGATGAGCAGTTCTTC
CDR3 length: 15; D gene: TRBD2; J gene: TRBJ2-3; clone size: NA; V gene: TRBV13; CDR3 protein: CASSWSGSSTDTQYF; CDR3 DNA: TGTGCCAGCAGCTGGAGCGGGAGCTCGACGGATACGCAGTATTTT
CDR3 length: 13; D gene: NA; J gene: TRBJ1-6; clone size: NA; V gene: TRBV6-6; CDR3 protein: CASSYGQNSPLHF; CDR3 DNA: TGTGCCAGCAGTTACGGACAAAATTCACCCCTCCACTTT
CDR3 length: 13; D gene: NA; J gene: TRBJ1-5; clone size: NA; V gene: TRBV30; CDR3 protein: CAWSVGVSQPQHF; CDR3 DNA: TGTGCCTGGAGTGTAGGAGTCAGTCAGCCCCAGCATTTT
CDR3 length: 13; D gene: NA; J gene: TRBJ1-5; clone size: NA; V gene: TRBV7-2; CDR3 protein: CASSFGSGQPQHF; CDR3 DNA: TGTGCCAGCAGCTTCGGGTCGGGGCAGCCCCAGCATTTT
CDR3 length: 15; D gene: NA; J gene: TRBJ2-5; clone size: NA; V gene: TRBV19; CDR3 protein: CASSKTQGGQETQYF; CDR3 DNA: TGTGCCAGTAGTAAGACACAGGGTGGCCAAGAGACCCAGTACTTC
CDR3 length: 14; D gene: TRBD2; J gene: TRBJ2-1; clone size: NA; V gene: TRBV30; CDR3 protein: CAWSAASGLNEQFF; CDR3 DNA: TGTGCCTGGAGTGCGGCTAGCGGACTAAATGAGCAGTTCTTC
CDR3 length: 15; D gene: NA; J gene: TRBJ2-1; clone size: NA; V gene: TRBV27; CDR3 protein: CASSSSPSSYNEQFF; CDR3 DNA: TGTGCCAGCAGTTCTAGTCCAAGCTCCTACAATGAGCAGTTCTTC
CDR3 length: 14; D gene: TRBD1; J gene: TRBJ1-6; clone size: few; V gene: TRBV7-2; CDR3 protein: CASSLGQGSSPLHF; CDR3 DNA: TGTGCCAGCAGCTTAGGACAGGGTAGTTCACCCCTCCACTTT
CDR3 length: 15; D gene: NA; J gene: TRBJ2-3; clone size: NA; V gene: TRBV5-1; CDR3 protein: CASSFGDTAGDTQYF; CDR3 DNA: TGCGCCAGCAGCTTTGGGGACACCGCCGGCGATACGCAGTATTTT
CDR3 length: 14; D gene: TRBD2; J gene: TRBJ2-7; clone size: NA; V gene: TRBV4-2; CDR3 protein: CASSPREEGYEQYF; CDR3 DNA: TGTGCCAGCAGCCCGCGGGAGGAGGGATACGAGCAGTACTTC
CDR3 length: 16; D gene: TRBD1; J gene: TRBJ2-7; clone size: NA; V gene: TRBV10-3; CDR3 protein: CAISESGQGASYEQYF; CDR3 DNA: TGTGCCATCAGTGAGTCTGGTCAGGGGGCTTCCTACGAGCAGTACTTC